The clone carrying this T cell receptor (beta chain) occurred a few times. Its matching antigen is unknown. The data originate from a study of a mutant IDH1 vaccine in newly diagnosed glioma. Study-wide context: Treated patients were around 62% male, roughly 40% female, mean age 40.4 years. Beforehand, treatment had been radiotherapy, temozolomide, or both; the majority received both. The study's findings and limits: There seemed to be no relation between pseudoprogression and changes in top peripheral T cell clonotypes.

TCRdb keeps only in-frame clones here, not all; method: immunoSEQ multiplex PCR. The table shows approximately 92,000 clones, with roughly four fifths occurring only once. Time point noted: baseline, week 1 (first vaccination visit). The treatment was: pre-vaccination baseline after standard-of-care therapy. This CDR3 has 15 residues. Trimming removed 7 bases from V and 5 bases from J; junction bases left unmatched: 11. Germline CDR1 is SGHRS and CDR2 is YFSETQ. The chain recombines TRBV5-1 with TRBJ2-2; TRBD2 matches 7 bases. The receptor was isolated from a woman in her 50s with glioma. The source material was PBMCs, sampled from a glioma patient treated with radiotherapy, temozolomide or both. CDR3 sequence (DNA): TGCGCCAGCTTCCCCGGGGGGTCGGAAACCGGGGAGCTGTTTTTT. Its translation: CASFPGGSETGELFF.